The 22 T cell receptor beta chains below all came from one sample that was sequenced in a study of shared clonotypes between healthy human individuals. Assay: immunoSEQ multiplex PCR; the TCRdb copy retains only in-frame clones and omits some. Among some 510,000 clones, approximately 85% were seen once, and the ten largest hold under 15%. The specimen sequenced was PBMCs. The source is a middle-aged woman in good health. Some clones in this sample may be carry-over from other donors' samples.

The chain joins TRBV28 to TRBJ1-1, with a possible D match to TRBD1 (5 bases). Germline values: CDR1 MDHEN, CDR2 SYDVKM. The CDR3 contains 17 residues. V was shortened by 3 bases and J by 5 bases, with 22 bases between the two germline ends. The CDR3 spells CASSLPPIRTRGTEAFF. CDR3 nucleotides: TGTGCCAGCAGTTTGCCCCCGATCCGGACCCGGGGGACTGAAGCTTTCTTT.

The CDR3, as DNA: TGTGCCAGCAGTGCTACAGGGGGCACAGATACGCAGTATTTT. This translates into CASSATGGTDTQYF. V and J are TRBV6-4 and TRBJ2-3; 7 bases line up with TRBD1. Germline V gene lookup returns CDR1 MRHNA and CDR2 SNTAGT. The CDR3 spans 14 residues. Germline trimming cut 4 bases from V and 1 base from J; bases unmatched to any gene: 2.

This chain uses TRBV19 with TRBJ2-2, with TRBD2 matching over 10 bases. Trimming removed 4 bases from V and 2 bases from J; junction bases left unmatched: 7. CDR1 and CDR2 from the germline V gene are LNHDA and SQIVND (reference sequence). The CDR3 covers 17 residues. The CDR3 protein is CASSKASGSHNTGELFF. The CDR3 DNA reads as TGTGCCAGTAGTAAGGCTAGCGGGAGTCATAACACCGGGGAGCTGTTTTTT.

The genes are TRBV6-4 and TRBJ2-2; TRBD2 matches at 11 bases. The CDR3 contains 16 residues. The junction had 10 bases not matched to a gene; V was cut back by 8 bases and J by 5 bases. Germline loops: CDR1 MRHNA, CDR2 SNTAGT. Here the CDR3 reads CASEYLAGGGTGELFF. CDR3 DNA: TGTGCCAGCGAGTATTTAGCGGGAGGGGGGACCGGGGAGCTGTTTTTT.

The rearrangement joins TRBV19 to TRBJ1-3; the D is unclear. The DNA end favors TRBJ2-2, so the J call may be wrong. This CDR3 comprises 13 residues. CDR1 LNHDA and CDR2 SQIVND come from the germline V gene (reference sequence). This CDR3 is CASRITGTGELFF. The CDR3, as DNA: TGTGCCAGTAGAATCACCGGCACCGGGGAGCTGTTTTTT.

The chain joins TRBV28 to TRBJ2-1; no clear D gene. The CDR3 runs 15 residues. Germline loops: CDR1 MDHEN, CDR2 SYDVKM. Trimming shortened V by 4 bases and J by 7 bases, and 17 bases separated the two germline ends. The CDR3 DNA follows: TGTGCCAGCAGTTCGAACGCCGCTTCGGAAAATGAGCAGTTCTTC. Amino acids: CASSSNAASENEQFF.

As regards this clone: Other DNA sequences in the sample encode the same CDR3. This chain connects TRBV7-9 to TRBJ2-1; D not resolved. This CDR3 comprises 15 residues. V shed 0 bases and J shed 0 bases, with 6 bases lying between them. Germline-derived CDR1 and CDR2 are SEHNR and FQNEAQ (reference sequence). The DNA for the CDR3 is TGTGCCAGCAGCTTAGCTCGGAGCTCCTACAATGAGCAGTTCTTC. The encoded protein is CASSLARSSYNEQFF.

This clone occurred once. The J gene is TRBJ2-7, the V gene TRBV6-5, with 12 bases fitting TRBD2. The CDR3 is 15 residues long. The J segment lost 7 bases and the V segment lost 4 bases, leaving 8 bases of the junction unmatched. Germline lookup yields CDR1 MNHEY and CDR2 SVGAGI. The DNA of the CDR3 is TGTGCCAGCAGTTCCCTGACTAGCGGGAGAGGTGAGCAGTACTTC. Translated: CASSSLTSGRGEQYF.

This sequence joins TRBV4-1 and TRBJ2-1, with 8 bases matching TRBD2. From germline, CDR1 is MGHRA and CDR2 YSYEKL. The trim removed 0 bases at V and 6 bases at J, leaving 7 bases unmatched. This CDR3 is built from 16 residues. In nucleotides, the CDR3 is TGCGCCAGCAGCCAAGAACAGCGGGAGTTTGGCAATGAGCAGTTCTTC. It specifies CASSQEQREFGNEQFF.

This chain's CDR3 is CASRSPGTQETQYF. In nucleotides, the CDR3 is TGTGCCAGCAGATCCCCAGGGACCCAAGAGACCCAGTACTTC. The chain recombines TRBV5-5 with TRBJ2-5, with D perhaps being TRBD1 or TRBD2 (5 bases each). Germline V CDR1 and CDR2: SGHKS, YYEKEE (reference sequence). With 5 bases removed from V and 1 base from J, the gap between germline ends came to 12 bases. The length of the CDR3 is 14 residues.

The rearrangement joins TRBV7-9 to TRBJ1-1; D uncertain. The CDR3 consists of 14 residues. Germline CDR1 and CDR2: SEHNR and FQNEAQ (reference sequence). V gave up 1 base and J gave up 6 bases, with 12 bases separating them. The CDR3 spells CASSLVGREPEAFF. The DNA for the CDR3 is TGTGCCAGCAGCTTAGTAGGGAGGGAACCTGAAGCTTTCTTT.

The V call is TRBV4-1, the J call TRBJ1-2; D remains ambiguous. The germline CDR1 and CDR2 sequences are MGHRA and YSYEKL. The CDR3 totals 13 residues. V lost 3 bases and J 0 bases, leaving 5 bases between the germline ends. The CDR3 nucleotides are TGCGCCAGCAGCCACCAATCTAACTATGGCTACACCTTC. This translates into CASSHQSNYGYTF.

This clone occurred a few times. The genes are TRBV7-3 and TRBJ2-3; D remains unclear. Trimming left V 5 bases short and J 5 bases short, with 8 bases between. The CDR3 loop spans 12 amino acids. The germline gives CDR1 SGHTA, CDR2 FQGTGA. In DNA form, the CDR3 reads TGTGCCAGCAGCCCATCAAAAGATACGCAGTATTTT. This translates into CASSPSKDTQYF.

The rearrangement links TRBV18 to TRBJ2-5; 16 nucleotides align to TRBD2. Germline assignment: CDR1 KGHSH and CDR2 LQKENI. CDR3 length: 17 residues. The junction had 8 bases not matched to a gene; V was cut back by 5 bases and J by 5 bases. The CDR3 protein is CASSSSGLAGGSETQYF. Written as DNA, the CDR3 is TGTGCCAGCTCATCTTCGGGACTAGCGGGAGGGAGTGAGACCCAGTACTTC. The full variable domain, rest sourced from reference TRBV18 and TRBJ2-5, is NAGVMQNPRHLVRRRGQEARLRCSPMKGHSHVYWYRQLPEEGLKFMVYLQKENIIDESGMPKERFSAEFPKEGPSILRIQQVVRGDSAAYFCASSSSGLAGGSETQYFGPGTRLLVL.

In this sample, this clone turned up many times. DNA for the CDR3: TGTGCCATCAGTGAGTGGAGTGAGAGGAACACCGGGGAGCTGTTTTTT. It codes for CAISEWSERNTGELFF. The chain employs TRBV10-3 and TRBJ2-2; unclear D gene. Germline CDR1 is ENHRY and CDR2 is SYGVKD. The CDR3 spans 16 residues. The V and J ends lost 1 base and 1 base respectively, with 10 bases between them.

The DNA for the CDR3 is TGTGCCAGCAGTTTGGGATGGGGGGGAACCCAAGAGACCCAGTACTTC. It encodes CASSLGWGGTQETQYF. The rearrangement uses TRBV28 and TRBJ2-5; the match to TRBD2 covers 7 bases. This CDR3 is 16 amino acids long. The V gene's germline CDR1 is MDHEN and CDR2 SYDVKM. Germline trimming cut 3 bases from V and 1 base from J; bases unmatched to any gene: 8.

The chain carries TRBV5-5 and TRBJ1-1, with D perhaps TRBD1 (6 bases). Trimming removed 0 bases from V and 3 bases from J, with 9 bases in between. CDR3 length: 14 amino acids. CDR1 is SGHKS and CDR2 is YYEKEE in the germline V gene (reference sequence). The CDR3 spells CASSLAGQYTEAFF. CDR3 sequence (DNA): TGTGCCAGCAGCTTGGCTGGACAGTACACTGAAGCTTTCTTT.

The chain couples TRBV28 to TRBJ2-5; no clear D. Trimming stripped 6 bases from V and 5 bases from J, with 10 bases between. Germline V gives CDR1 MDHEN, CDR2 SYDVKM. The CDR3 consists of 12 residues. CDR3 in DNA: TGTGCCAGCAGCCGTCAACCGGAGACCCAGTACTTC. Amino acids: CASSRQPETQYF.

The chain is built from TRBV30 and TRBJ2-7; D remains unclear. Trimming removed 1 base at V and 4 bases at J, with 8 bases between. The CDR3 spans 12 residues. CDR1 and CDR2 (germline): GTSNPN, SVGIG (reference sequence). This chain's CDR3 is CAWSEVAYEQYF. The CDR3 nucleotides are TGTGCCTGGAGTGAAGTCGCTTACGAGCAGTACTTC. The whole variable domain, remainder taken from reference TRBV30 and TRBJ2-7, is SQTIHQWPATLVQPVGSPLSLECTVEGTSNPNLYWYRQAAGRGLQLLFYSVGIGQISSEVPQNLSASRPQDRQFILSSKKLLLSDSGFYLCAWSEVAYEQYFGPGTRLTVT.

This clone was observed once. This sequence joins TRBV11-2 and TRBJ2-7; D remains unclear. From germline, CDR1 is SGHAT and CDR2 FQNNGV. This CDR3 is 12 amino acids long. The V end was cut by 4 bases, the J end by 2 bases, with 6 bases between. The CDR3 DNA follows: TGTGCCAGCAGCTCCCTCGCCTACGAGCAGTACTTC. This codes for CASSSLAYEQYF.

CDR3 in amino acids: CASSLGTSGGWASTEAFF. The CDR3 DNA reads as TGTGCCAGCAGCTTAGGGACCAGTGGTGGATGGGCGAGCACTGAAGCTTTCTTT. The chain has TRBV11-2 and TRBJ1-1, with D uncertain. The CDR3 covers 18 residues. Germline CDR1 and CDR2: SGHAT and FQNNGV. V lost 1 base and J 4 bases, leaving 22 bases between the germline ends.

In its sample, this clone was seen once. The chain uses TRBV9 and TRBJ1-5; D is unclear. The germline V and J ends were trimmed by 0 bases and 5 bases, with 6 bases remaining between them. Germline loops: CDR1 SGDLS, CDR2 YYNGEE. The CDR3 length is 13 residues. The CDR3: CASSVGPHQPQHF. The CDR3 bases are TGTGCCAGCAGCGTAGGTCCCCATCAGCCCCAGCATTTT.